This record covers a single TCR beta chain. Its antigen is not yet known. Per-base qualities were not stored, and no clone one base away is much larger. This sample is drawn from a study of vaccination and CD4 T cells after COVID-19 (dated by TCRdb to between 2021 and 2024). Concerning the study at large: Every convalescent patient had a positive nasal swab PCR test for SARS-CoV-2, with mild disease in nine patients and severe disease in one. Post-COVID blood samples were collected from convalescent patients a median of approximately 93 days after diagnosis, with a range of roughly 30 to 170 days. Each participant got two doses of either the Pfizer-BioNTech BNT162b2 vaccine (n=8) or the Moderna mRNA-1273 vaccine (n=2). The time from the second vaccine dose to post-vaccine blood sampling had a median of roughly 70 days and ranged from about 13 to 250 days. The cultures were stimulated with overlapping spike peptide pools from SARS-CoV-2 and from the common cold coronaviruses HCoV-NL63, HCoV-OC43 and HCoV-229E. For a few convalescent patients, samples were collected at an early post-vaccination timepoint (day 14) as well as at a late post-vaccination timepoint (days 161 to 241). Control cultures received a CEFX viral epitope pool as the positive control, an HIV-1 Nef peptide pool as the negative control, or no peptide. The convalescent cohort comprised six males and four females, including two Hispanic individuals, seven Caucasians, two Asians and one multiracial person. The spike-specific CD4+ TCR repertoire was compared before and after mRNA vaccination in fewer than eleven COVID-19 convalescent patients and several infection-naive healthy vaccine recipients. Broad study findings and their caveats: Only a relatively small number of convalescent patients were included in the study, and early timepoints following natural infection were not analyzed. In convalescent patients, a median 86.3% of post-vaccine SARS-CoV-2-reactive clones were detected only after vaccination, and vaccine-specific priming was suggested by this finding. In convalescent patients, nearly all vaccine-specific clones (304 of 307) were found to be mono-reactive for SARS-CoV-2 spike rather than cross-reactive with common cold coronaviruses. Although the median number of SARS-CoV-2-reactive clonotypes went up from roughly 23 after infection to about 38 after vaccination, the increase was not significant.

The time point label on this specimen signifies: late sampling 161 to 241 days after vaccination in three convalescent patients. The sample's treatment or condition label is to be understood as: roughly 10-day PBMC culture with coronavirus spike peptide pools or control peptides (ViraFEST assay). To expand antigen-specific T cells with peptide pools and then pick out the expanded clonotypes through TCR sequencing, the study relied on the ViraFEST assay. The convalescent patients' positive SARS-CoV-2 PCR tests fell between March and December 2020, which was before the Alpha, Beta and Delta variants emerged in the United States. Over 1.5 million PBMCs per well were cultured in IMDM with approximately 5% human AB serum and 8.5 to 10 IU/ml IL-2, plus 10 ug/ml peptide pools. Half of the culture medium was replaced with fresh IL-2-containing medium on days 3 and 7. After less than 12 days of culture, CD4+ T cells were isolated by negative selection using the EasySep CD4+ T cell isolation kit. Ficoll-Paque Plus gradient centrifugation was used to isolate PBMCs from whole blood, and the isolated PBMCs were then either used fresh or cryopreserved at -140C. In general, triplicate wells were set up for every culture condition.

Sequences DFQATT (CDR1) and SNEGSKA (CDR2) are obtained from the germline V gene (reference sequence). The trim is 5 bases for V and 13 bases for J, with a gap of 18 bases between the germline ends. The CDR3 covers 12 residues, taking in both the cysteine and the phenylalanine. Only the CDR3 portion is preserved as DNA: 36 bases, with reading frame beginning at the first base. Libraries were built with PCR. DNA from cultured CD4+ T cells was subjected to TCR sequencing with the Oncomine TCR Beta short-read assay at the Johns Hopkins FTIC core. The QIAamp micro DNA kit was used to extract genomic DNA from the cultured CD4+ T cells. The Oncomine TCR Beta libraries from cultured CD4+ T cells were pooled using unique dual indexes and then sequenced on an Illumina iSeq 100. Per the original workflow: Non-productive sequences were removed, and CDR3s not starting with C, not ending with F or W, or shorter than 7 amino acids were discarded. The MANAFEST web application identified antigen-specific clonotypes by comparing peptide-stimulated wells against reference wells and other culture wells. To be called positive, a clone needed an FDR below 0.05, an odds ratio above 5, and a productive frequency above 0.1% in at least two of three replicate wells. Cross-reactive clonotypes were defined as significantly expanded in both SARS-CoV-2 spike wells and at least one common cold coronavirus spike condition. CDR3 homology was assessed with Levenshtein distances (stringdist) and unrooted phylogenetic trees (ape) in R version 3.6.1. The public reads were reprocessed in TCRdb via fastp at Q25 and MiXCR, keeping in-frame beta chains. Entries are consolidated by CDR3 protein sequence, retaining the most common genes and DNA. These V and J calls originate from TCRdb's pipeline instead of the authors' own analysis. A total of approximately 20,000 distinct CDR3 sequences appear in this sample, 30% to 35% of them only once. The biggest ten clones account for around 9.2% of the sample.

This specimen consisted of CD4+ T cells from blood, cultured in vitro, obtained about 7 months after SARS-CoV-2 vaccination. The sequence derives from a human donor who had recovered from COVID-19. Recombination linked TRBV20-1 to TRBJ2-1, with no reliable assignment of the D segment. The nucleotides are TGCAGTGCTGCCCCTCGGTCGGTCGAACAGTTCTTC. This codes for CSAAPRSVEQFF.